This T cell receptor beta chain appears in the sequencing data of a study of T cells after yellow fever vaccination. For TCR, cDNA came from 5'RACE template switching, which added a universal primer site and UMIs. TCRdb redid the calling of the 5' RACE reads with MiXCR, one entry per CDR3 protein. The repertoire holds around 330,000 distinct CDR3 sequences, with roughly 3.5% as singletons. Study-wide results and caveats: The study noted that FACS-sorted repertoires could contain abundant clonotypes contaminating from the bulk population. When the response was secondary, it was weaker but reached its peak faster, day 5 versus 15. A large majority of primary-vaccination clones showed up again after the booster (approximately 96% CD4, almost 90% CD8).

This clonotype was recorded many times. Its antigen remains unidentified. V was shortened by 3 bases and J by 3 bases, with 8 bases between the two germline ends. This CDR3 spans 13 amino acids. CDR1 is SQVTM, CDR2 ANQGSEA, per germline. This clonotype was obtained from a man aged 18 to 29 who received the YFV17D yellow fever vaccine. The starting material was PBMCs, obtained on the day of the yellow fever booster vaccination. J is TRBJ2-2 and V is TRBV29-1; no reliable D call. CDR3 amino acids: CSVEGQYTGELFF. The CDR3, as DNA: TGCAGCGTTGAGGGCCAGTACACCGGGGAGCTGTTTTTT.